The sequence of this T cell receptor (beta chain) was determined in a study of CD8+ T cells in alopecia areata. Study information: Tofacitinib ran 6 to 18 months, followed by 6 months off drug. Study-wide points: Alphabeta T cells residing in normal skin are also sequenced in scalp samples. Elevated clonality characterized lesional scalp relative to normal scalp, particularly in alopecia totalis/universalis. The study found tofacitinib significantly decreased scalp clonality and expanded CD8+ clones among the top 100.

V shed 8 bases, J shed 7 bases, and the junction held 5 bases outside the gene matches. The CDR3 consists of 11 residues. The V gene's germline CDR1 is DFQATT and CDR2 SNEGSKA (reference sequence). For this clone: The antigen remains undetermined.

Described treatment: oral pan-JAK inhibitor, 5-10 mg twice daily. In each case, RNA was isolated and then reverse transcribed into cDNA as the sequencing template. Sequencing was performed with immunoSEQ multiplex PCR; in TCRdb, only in-frame clones are kept and a portion is missing. Of approximately 210,000 clones in the sample, 66% were seen once. Sample: CD4+ T cells sorted from blood, taken at roughly week 45, from a patient treated with tofacitinib. The chain carries TRBV20-1 and TRBJ2-1; 7 bases are a match to TRBD2. The receptor's source is a human donor with alopecia areata. CDR3 nucleotide sequence: TGCAGTTTCCAGCGGGGAAATGAGCAGTTCTTC. Protein: CSFQRGNEQFF.